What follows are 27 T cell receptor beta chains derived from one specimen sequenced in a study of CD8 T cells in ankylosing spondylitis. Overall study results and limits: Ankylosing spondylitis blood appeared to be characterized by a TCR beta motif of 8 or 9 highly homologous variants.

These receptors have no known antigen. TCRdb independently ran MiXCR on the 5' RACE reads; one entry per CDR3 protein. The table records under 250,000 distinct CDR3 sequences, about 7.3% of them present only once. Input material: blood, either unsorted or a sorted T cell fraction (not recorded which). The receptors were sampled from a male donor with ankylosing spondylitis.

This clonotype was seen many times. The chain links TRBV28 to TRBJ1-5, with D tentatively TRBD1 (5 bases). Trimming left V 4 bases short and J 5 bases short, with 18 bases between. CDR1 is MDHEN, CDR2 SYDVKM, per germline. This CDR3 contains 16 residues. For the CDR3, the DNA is TGTGCCAGCAGTTCCCAGGGACGGTCGGACGATCAGCCCCAGCATTTT. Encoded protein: CASSSQGRSDDQPQHF.

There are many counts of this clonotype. CDR3 amino acids: CASRLLAGGTDTQYF. CDR3 in DNA: TGTGCCAGCAGACTCCTAGCGGGGGGCACAGATACGCAGTATTTT. J is TRBJ2-3 and V is TRBV12-3 or TRBV12-4; TRBD2 matches 10 bases. The CDR3 runs to 15 residues. The V gene end was trimmed by 6 bases and the J gene end by 1 base; junction bases not matched to a gene: 4.

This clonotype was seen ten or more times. CDR3 in DNA: TGTGCCAGCAGTTTATGGGGGCTGTACGAGCAGTACTTC. Residues: CASSLWGLYEQYF. This sequence joins TRBV28 and TRBJ2-7; the D gene is possibly TRBD1 (5 bases). The germline V and J ends were trimmed by 0 bases and 4 bases, with 7 bases remaining between them. CDR1 MDHEN and CDR2 SYDVKM come from the germline V gene. CDR3 length equals 13 residues.

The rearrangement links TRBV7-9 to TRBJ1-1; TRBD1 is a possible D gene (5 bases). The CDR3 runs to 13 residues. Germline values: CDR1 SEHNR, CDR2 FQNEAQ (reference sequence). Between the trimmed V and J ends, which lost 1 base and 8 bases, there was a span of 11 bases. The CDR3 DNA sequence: TGTGCCAGCAGCTTAGGGGGGGACCTAGAAGCTTTCTTT. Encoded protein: CASSLGGDLEAFF.

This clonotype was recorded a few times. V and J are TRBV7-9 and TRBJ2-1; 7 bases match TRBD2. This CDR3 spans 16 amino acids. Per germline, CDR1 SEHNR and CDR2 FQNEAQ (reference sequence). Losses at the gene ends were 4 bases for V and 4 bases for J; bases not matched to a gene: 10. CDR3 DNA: TGTGCCAGCAGCTCCCCAGCGGGATCGTCTTACAATGAGCAGTTCTTC. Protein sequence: CASSSPAGSSYNEQFF.

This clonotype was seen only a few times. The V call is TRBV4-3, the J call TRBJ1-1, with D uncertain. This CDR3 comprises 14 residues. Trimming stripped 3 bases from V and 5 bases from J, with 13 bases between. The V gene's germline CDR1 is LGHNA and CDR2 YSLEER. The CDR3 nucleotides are TGCGCCAGCAGCCACTCGACGGCAAGGACTGAAGCTTTCTTT. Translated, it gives CASSHSTARTEAFF.

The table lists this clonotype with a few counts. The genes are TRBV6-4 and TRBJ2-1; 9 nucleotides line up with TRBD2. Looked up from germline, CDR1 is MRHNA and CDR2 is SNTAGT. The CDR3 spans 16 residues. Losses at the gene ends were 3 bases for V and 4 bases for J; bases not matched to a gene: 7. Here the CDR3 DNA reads TGTGCCAGCAGTGAAGGGCGGGAGGGTTTATACAATGAGCAGTTCTTC. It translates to CASSEGREGLYNEQFF.

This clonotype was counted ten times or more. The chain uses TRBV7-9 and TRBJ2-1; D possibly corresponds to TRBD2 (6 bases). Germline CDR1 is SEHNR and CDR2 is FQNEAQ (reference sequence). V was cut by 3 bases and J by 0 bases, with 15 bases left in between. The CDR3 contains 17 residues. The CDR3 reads CASSFYAGISSYNEQFF. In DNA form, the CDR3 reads TGTGCCAGCAGCTTTTACGCGGGAATCAGCTCCTACAATGAGCAGTTCTTC. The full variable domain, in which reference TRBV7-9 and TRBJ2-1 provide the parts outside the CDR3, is DTGVSQNPRHKITKRGQNVTFRCDPISEHNRLYWYRQTLGQGPEFLTYFQNEAQLEKSRLLSDRFSAERPKGSFSTLEIQRTEQGDSAMYLCASSFYAGISSYNEQFFGPGTRLTVL.

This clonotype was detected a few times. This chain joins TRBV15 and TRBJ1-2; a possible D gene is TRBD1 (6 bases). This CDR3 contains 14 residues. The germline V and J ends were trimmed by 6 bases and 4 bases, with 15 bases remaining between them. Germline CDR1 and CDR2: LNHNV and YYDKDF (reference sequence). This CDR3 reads CATSWGTGSYGYTF. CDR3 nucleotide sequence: TGTGCCACCAGTTGGGGCACAGGGTCCTATGGCTACACCTTC.

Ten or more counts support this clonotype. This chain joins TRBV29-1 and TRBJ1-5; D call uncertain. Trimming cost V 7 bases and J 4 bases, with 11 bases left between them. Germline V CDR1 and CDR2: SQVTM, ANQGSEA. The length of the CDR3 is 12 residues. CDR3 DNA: TGCAGCGCCCAGGCATTGAATCAGCCCCAGCATTTT. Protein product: CSAQALNQPQHF.

The CDR3 nucleotides are TGCGCCAGCAGCTACACTAGCGGCACAGATACGCAGTATTTT. Protein sequence: CASSYTSGTDTQYF. The chain carries TRBV4-3 and TRBJ2-3, with TRBD2 matching 7 bases. The CDR3 sequence is 14 residues long. Germline lookup yields CDR1 LGHNA and CDR2 YSLEER. V gave up 5 bases and J gave up 1 base; unmatched junction bases: 3.

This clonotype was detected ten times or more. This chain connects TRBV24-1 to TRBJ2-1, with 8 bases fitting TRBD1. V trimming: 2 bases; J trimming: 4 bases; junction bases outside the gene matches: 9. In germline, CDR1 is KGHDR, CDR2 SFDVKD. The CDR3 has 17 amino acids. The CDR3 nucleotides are TGTGCCACCAGTGATTCCAGGACAGGGCACTCTTACAATGAGCAGTTCTTC. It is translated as CATSDSRTGHSYNEQFF.

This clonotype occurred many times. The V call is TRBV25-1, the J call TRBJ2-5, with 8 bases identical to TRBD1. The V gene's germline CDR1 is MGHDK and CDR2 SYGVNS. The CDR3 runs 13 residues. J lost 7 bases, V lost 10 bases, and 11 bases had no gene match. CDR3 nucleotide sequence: TGTGCCACTACAGGACAGGGAGAGGGGACCCAGTACTTC. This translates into CATTGQGEGTQYF.

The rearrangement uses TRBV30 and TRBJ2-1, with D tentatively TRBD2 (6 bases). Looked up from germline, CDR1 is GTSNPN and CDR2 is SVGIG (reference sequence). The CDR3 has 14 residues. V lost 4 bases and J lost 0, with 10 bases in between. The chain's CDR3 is CAWIGGSSYNEQFF. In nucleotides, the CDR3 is TGTGCCTGGATTGGGGGGAGCTCCTACAATGAGCAGTTCTTC.

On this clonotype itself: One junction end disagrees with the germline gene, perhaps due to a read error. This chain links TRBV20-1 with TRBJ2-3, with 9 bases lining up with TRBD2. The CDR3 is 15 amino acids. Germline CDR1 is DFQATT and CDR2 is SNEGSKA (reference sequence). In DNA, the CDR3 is TGCTGTGCTAGGAGAGGCGGGAGGGTCGCAGATACGCAGTATTTT. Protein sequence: CCARRGGRVADTQYF.

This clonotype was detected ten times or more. The CDR3 nucleotides are TGTGCCAGCCTTCCGACTAGCGGGACGGATACGCAGTATTTT. Protein: CASLPTSGTDTQYF. The chain uses TRBV27 and TRBJ2-3; 11 positions agree with TRBD2. Trimming at V came to 8 bases and at J to 6 bases, leaving 7 bases not matched to a gene. This CDR3 spans 14 amino acids. In germline, CDR1 is MNHEY, CDR2 SMNVEV (reference sequence).

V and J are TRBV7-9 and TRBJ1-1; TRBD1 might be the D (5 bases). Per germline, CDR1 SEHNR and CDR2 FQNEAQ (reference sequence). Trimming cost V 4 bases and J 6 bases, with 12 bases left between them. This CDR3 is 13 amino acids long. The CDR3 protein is CASSSGRIAEAFF. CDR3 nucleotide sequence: TGTGCCAGCAGCTCGGGACGAATCGCTGAAGCTTTCTTT.

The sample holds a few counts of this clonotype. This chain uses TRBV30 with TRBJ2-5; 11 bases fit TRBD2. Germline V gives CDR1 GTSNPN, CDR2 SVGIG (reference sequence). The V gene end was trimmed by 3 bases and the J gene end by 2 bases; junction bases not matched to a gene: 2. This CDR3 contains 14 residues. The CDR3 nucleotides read TGTGCCTGGAGCCTAGCGGGAGGACAAGAGACCCAGTACTTC. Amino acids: CAWSLAGGQETQYF.

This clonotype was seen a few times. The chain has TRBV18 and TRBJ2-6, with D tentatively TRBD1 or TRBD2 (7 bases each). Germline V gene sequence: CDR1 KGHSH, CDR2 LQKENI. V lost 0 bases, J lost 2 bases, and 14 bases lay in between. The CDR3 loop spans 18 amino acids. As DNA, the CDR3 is TGTGCCAGCTCACCACCTAAGGGAGGGGGCGCTGGGGCCAACGTCCTGACTTTC. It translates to CASSPPKGGGAGANVLTF.

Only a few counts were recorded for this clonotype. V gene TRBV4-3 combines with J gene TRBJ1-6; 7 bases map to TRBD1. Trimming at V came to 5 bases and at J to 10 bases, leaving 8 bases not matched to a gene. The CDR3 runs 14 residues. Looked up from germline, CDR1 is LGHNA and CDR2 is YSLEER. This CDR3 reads CASSDDREGSPLHF. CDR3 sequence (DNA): TGCGCCAGCAGCGACGACAGGGAGGGGTCACCCCTCCACTTT.

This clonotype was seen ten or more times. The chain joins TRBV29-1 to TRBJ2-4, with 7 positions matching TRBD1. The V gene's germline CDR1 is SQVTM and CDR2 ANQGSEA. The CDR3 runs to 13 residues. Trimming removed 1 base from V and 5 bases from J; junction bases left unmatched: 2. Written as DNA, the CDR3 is TGCAGCGTTGAAGGAGGGACAGAAAACATTCAGTACTTC. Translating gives CSVEGGTENIQYF.

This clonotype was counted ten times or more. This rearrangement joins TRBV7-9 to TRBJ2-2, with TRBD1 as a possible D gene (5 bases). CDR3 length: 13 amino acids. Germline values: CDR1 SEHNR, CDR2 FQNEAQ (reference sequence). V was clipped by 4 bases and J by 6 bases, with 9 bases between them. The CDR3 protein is CASSYPGSGELFF. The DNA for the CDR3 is TGTGCCAGCAGCTACCCAGGGTCCGGGGAGCTGTTTTTT.

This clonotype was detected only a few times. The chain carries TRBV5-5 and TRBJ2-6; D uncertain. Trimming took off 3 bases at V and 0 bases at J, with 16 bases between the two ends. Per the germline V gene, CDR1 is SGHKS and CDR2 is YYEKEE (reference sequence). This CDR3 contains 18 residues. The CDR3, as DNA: TGTGCCAGCAGCTCTCCGGCCCTTACCCCCTCTGGGGCCAACGTCCTGACTTTC. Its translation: CASSSPALTPSGANVLTF.

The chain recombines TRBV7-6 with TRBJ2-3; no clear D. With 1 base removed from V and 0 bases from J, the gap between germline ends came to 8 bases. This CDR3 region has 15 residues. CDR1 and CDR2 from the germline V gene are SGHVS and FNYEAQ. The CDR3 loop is CASSLDGSSTDTQYF. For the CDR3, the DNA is TGTGCCAGCAGCTTAGACGGGTCTAGCACAGATACGCAGTATTTT.

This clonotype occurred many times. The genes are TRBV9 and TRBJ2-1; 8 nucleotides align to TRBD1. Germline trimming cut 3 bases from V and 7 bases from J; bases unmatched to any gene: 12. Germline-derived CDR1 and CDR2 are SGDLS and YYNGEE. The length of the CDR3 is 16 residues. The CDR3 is CASSGDRRQGINEQFF. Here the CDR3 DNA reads TGTGCCAGCAGCGGGGACAGGAGGCAGGGGATAAATGAGCAGTTCTTC.

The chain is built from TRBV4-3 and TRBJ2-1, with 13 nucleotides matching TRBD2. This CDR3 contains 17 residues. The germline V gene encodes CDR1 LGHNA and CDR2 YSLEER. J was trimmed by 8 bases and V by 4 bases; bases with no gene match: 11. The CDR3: CASSPGTSGVGSDEQFF. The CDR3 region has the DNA TGCGCCAGCAGCCCCGGGACTAGCGGGGTGGGGAGCGATGAGCAGTTCTTC.

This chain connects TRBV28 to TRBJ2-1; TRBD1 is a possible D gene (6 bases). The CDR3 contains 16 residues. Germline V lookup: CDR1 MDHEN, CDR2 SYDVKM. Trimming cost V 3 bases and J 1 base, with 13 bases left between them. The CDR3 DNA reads TGTGCCAGCAGTTTCCCGACAGGTCGATCCTACAATGAGCAGTTCTTC. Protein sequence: CASSFPTGRSYNEQFF.